This TCR beta chain was obtained from a study of T cell repertoires in cytomegalovirus infection. In this sample, this clonotype turned up a few times. TCRdb independently ran MiXCR on the reads; one entry per CDR3 protein. Here the sample spans 100,000 to 150,000 distinct CDR3 sequences, 7% to 10% being singletons. The germline gives CDR1 DFQATT, CDR2 SNEGSKA (reference sequence). This CDR3 is built from 14 residues. V was clipped by 5 bases and J by 8 bases, with 20 bases between them. Sequenced sample: PBMCs. This receptor was taken from a human donor in good health (CMV status not recorded). Some clones in this sample may be carry-over from other donors' samples. The V call is TRBV20-1, the J call TRBJ2-3; D perhaps matches TRBD2 (6 bases). DNA for the CDR3: TGCAGTGCTGGCCGGGACGGGGGTAGTGGTACGCAGTATTTT. It encodes CSAGRDGGSGTQYF.